The entry below gives a single T cell receptor (beta chain) sequence along with its context. Its matching antigen is unknown. The data derive from a study of identifying expanded T cells in peripheral blood. Some clones are missing from TCRdb's copy, which holds only in-frame ones; the method was immunoSEQ multiplex PCR. The top ten hold about 4.2% of the sample, which has approximately 100,000 clones, roughly 86% seen once. During the collection period, no donor immune events like infections were recorded. Losses at the gene ends were 3 bases for V and 6 bases for J; bases not matched to a gene: 8. This CDR3 spans 15 amino acids. The germline V gene has CDR1 SEHNR and CDR2 FQNEAQ (reference sequence). Notes on the study in general: Approximately 1.2 clones differed between technical replicates, versus about 17 and 20 over time. Variance in clone template counts between roughly two-week samples significantly increased with total template count across all healthy donors.

The material sequenced was blood. This sequence joins TRBV7-9 and TRBJ2-7; 10 bases fit TRBD2. This clonotype originated in a person between 18 and 70 years old in good health. CDR3 bases: TGTGCCAGCAGCTTCTCTAGCGGGGGAAAAGCCGAGCAGTACTTC. Translating gives CASSFSSGGKAEQYF.